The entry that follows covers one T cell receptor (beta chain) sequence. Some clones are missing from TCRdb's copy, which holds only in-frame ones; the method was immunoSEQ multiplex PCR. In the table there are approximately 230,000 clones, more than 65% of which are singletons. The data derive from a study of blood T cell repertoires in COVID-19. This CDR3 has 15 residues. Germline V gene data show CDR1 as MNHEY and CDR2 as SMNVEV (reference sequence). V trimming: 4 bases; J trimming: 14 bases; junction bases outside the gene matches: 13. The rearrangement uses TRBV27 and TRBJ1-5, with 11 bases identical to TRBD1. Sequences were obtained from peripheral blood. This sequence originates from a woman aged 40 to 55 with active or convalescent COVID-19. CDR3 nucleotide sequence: TGTGCCAGCAGTTCTATCTCGGGACAGGGGGGTCGGAAGCATTTT. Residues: CASSSISGQGGRKHF.